This record looks at one T cell receptor beta chain sequence and its context. Its antigen remains unknown. The record originates from a study of T-cell reconstitution after alpha-beta-depleted transplantation in children. Overall study results and limits: Expanded graft clones numbering several hundred reportedly gave rise to alpha-beta T cells about two months after transplant. Newly produced T cells mostly provided counts and TCRbeta diversity after one year, as hyperexpanded clones declined. Surviving recipient T cells and thymic progenitors produced the high day-60 TCRbeta diversity seen in some patients.

CDR1 is DFQATT and CDR2 is SNEGSKA in the germline V gene (reference sequence). The CDR3 totals 11 residues. V was pared by 2 bases and J by 7 bases, with 7 bases between. Preparing the TCRbeta library involved the use of unique molecular identifiers. TCRdb re-analysed the PCR reads in MiXCR, keeping a single row per CDR3 protein. The profile shows hundreds of thousands of distinct CDR3 sequences, over 10% of them singletons. The receptor was derived from a male patient younger than 18 who had a stem cell transplant for acute myeloid leukemia, so the T cells may come from the graft donor. The rearrangement uses TRBV20-1 and TRBJ2-3, with unresolved D. Specimen: PBMCs, mostly from graft donor cells, collected 360 days after TCRalphabeta/CD19-depleted stem cell transplant. The CDR3 DNA reads TGCAGTGCTAGATATTTGTATACGCAGTATTTT. Amino acid sequence: CSARYLYTQYF.